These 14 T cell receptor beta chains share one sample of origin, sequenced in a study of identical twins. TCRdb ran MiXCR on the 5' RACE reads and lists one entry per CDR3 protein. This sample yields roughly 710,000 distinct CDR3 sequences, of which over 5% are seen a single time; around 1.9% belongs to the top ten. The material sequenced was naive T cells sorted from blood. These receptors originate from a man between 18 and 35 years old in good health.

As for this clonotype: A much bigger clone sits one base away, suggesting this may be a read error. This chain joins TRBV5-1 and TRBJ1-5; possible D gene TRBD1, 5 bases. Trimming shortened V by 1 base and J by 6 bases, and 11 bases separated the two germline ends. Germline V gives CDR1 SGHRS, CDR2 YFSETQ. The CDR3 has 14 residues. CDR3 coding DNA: TGCGCCAGCAGCTTGTGGGTGGGGGGTCAGCCCCAGCATTTT. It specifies CASSLWVGGQPQHF.

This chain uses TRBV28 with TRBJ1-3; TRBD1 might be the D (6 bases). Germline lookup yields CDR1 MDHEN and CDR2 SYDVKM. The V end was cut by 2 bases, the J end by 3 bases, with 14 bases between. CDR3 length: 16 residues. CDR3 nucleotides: TGTGCCAGCAGTTTAGCTAAAGGGGGTTATGGAAACACCATATATTTT. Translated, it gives CASSLAKGGYGNTIYF.

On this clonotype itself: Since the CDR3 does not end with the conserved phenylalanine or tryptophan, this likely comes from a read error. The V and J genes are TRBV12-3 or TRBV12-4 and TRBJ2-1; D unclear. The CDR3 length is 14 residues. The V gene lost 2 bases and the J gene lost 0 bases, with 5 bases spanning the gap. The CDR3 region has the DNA TGTGCCAGCAGTTTACGTAGCTCCTACAATGAGCAGTTCTAC. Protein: CASSLRSSYNEQFY.

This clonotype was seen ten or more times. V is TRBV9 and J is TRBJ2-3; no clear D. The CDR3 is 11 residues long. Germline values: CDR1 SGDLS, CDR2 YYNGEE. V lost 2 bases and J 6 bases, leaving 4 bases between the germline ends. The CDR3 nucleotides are TGTGCCAGCAGCGTGGACGATACGCAGTATTTT. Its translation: CASSVDDTQYF.

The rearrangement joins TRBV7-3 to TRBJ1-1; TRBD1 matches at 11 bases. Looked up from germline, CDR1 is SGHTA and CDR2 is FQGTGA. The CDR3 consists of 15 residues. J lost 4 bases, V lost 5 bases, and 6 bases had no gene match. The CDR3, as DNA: TGTGCCAGCAGCCCGGGGGACAGGGGGTTCACTGAAGCTTTCTTT. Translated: CASSPGDRGFTEAFF.

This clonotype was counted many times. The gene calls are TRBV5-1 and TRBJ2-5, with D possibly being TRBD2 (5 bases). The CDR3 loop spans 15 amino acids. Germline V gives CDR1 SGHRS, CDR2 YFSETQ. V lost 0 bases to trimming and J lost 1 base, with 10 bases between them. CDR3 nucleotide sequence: TGCGCCAGCAGCTTGGTTTCAAGCGGCCAAGAGACCCAGTACTTC. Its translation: CASSLVSSGQETQYF. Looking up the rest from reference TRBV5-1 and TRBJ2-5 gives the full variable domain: KAGVTQTPRYLIKTRGQQVTLSCSPISGHRSVSWYQQTPGQGLQFLFEYFSETQRNKGNFPGRFSGRQFSNSRSEMNVSTLELGDSALYLCASSLVSSGQETQYFGPGTRLLVL.

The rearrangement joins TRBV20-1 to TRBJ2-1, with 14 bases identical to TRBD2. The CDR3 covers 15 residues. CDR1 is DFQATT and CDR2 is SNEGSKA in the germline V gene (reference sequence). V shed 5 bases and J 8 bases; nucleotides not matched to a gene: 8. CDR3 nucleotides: TGCAGTGCTTCCGGGACTAGCGGGAGATCGGATGAGCAGTTCTTC. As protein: CSASGTSGRSDEQFF.

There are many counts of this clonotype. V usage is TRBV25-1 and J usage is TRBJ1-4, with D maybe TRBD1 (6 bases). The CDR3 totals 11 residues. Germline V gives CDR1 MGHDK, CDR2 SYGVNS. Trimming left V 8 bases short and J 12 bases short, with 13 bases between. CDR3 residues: CASRGDIELFF. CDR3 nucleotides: TGTGCCAGCCGTGGGGACATTGAACTGTTTTTT.

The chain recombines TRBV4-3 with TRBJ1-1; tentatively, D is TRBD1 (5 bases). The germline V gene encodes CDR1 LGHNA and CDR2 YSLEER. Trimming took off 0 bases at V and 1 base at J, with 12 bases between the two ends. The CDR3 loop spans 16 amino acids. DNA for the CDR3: TGCGCCAGCAGCCAAGACAGTGGAGGGGAGAACACTGAAGCTTTCTTT. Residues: CASSQDSGGENTEAFF.

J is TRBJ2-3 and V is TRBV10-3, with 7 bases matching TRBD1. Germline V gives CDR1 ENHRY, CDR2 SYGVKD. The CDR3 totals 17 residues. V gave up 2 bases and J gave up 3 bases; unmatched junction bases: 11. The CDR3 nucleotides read TGTGCCATCAGTGAGGAGGCAGGGGGTTCCGGAACAGATACGCAGTATTTT. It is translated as CAISEEAGGSGTDTQYF.

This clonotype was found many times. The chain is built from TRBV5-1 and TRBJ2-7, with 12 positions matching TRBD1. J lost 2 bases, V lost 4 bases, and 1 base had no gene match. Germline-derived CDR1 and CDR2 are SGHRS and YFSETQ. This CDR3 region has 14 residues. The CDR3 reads CASSGTGGPYEQYF. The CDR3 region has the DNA TGCGCCAGCAGCGGGACAGGGGGCCCCTACGAGCAGTACTTC. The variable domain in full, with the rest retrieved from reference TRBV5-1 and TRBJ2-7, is KAGVTQTPRYLIKTRGQQVTLSCSPISGHRSVSWYQQTPGQGLQFLFEYFSETQRNKGNFPGRFSGRQFSNSRSEMNVSTLELGDSALYLCASSGTGGPYEQYFGPGTRLTVT.

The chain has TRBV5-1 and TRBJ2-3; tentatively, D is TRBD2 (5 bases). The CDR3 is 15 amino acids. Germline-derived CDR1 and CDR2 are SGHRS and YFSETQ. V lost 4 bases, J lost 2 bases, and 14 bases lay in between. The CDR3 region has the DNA TGCGCCAGCAGCGGGAGTCGCGCCCCCACAGATACGCAGTATTTT. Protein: CASSGSRAPTDTQYF. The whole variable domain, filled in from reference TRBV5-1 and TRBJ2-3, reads KAGVTQTPRYLIKTRGQQVTLSCSPISGHRSVSWYQQTPGQGLQFLFEYFSETQRNKGNFPGRFSGRQFSNSRSEMNVSTLELGDSALYLCASSGSRAPTDTQYFGPGTRLTVL.

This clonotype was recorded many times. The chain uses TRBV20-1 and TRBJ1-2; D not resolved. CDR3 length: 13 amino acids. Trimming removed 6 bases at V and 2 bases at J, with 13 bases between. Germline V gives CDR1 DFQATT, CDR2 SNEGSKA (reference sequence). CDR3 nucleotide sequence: TGCAGTGCCCCGAAAGGGAGCAACTATGGCTACACCTTC. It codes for CSAPKGSNYGYTF.

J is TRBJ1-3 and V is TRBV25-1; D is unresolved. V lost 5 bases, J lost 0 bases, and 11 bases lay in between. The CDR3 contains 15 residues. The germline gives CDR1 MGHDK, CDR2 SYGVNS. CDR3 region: CASSHLQVSGNTIYF. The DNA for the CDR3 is TGTGCCAGCAGTCATCTGCAGGTCTCTGGAAACACCATATATTTT.